Sequencing of this TCR beta chain was carried out in a study of blood T cell repertoires in COVID-19. Clones were read by immunoSEQ multiplex PCR, and TCRdb kept only the in-frame ones, dropping some. The sample records about 190,000 clones, less than 90% being singletons. The sample was peripheral blood. The sequence derives from a man aged 30-40 years with acute or convalescent COVID-19.

The CDR3 spells CASSQVAQHNYGYTF. For the CDR3, the DNA is TGCGCCAGCAGCCAAGTGGCACAGCATAACTATGGCTACACCTTC. The rearrangement links TRBV4-1 to TRBJ1-2; D remains unclear. CDR3 length equals 15 residues. Trimming removed 1 base at V and 1 base at J, with 10 bases between. The germline V gene has CDR1 MGHRA and CDR2 YSYEKL.